This T cell receptor (beta chain) is from a study of blood T cells in healthy people across ages. The CDR3 sequence is 14 residues long. Trimming took 1 base from V and 5 from J, leaving 11 bases between them. In germline, CDR1 is SGHAT, CDR2 FQNNGV. A sample-barcoded 5' primer and a J-beta primer mix were used in a second PCR of about 7 to 12 cycles. TCRdb re-analysed the 5' RACE reads in MiXCR, keeping a single row per CDR3 protein. In the table there are about 320,000 distinct CDR3 sequences, roughly 29% of which are singletons. The chain has TRBV11-2 and TRBJ2-5; D unclear. This TCR was recovered from a woman aged 70 to 79 in good health. The sequenced sample consisted of blood. CDR3 DNA sequence: TGTGCCAGCAGCTTAGGAATGGCTTGGGAGACCCAGTACTTC. Its translation is CASSLGMAWETQYF.